Each of the 5 T cell receptor beta chains below was sequenced from the same sample in a study of cytomegalovirus exposure and HLA in healthy donors. With 60 Vbeta and 13 Jbeta primers, the PCR was carried out. TCRdb keeps only in-frame clones here, not all; method: immunoSEQ multiplex PCR. The sample contains some 120,000 clones, 82% of which appear only once. Material: PBMCs. Receptors originate from a male donor in good health and CMV-seropositive.

The gene calls are TRBV6-6 and TRBJ1-3, with a possible D match to TRBD1 (5 bases). The CDR3 consists of 14 residues. From germline, CDR1 is MNHNY and CDR2 SVGAGI (reference sequence). With 2 bases removed from V and 2 bases from J, the gap between germline ends came to 7 bases. The CDR3 DNA reads as TGTGCCAGCAGTTACAGGGGCCCTGGAAACACCATATATTTT. It specifies CASSYRGPGNTIYF.

This chain connects TRBV9 to TRBJ2-5; 11 positions match TRBD2. Trimming removed 0 bases from V and 4 bases from J; junction bases left unmatched: 5. From germline, CDR1 is SGDLS and CDR2 YYNGEE. The CDR3 is made up of 16 amino acids. The CDR3 nucleotides are TGTGCCAGCAGCGTAGGTAATAGCGGGAGGGCAGAGACCCAGTACTTC. Protein: CASSVGNSGRAETQYF.

The chain has TRBV14 and TRBJ1-2; TRBD1 matches 7 bases. Germline V gives CDR1 SGHDN, CDR2 FVKESK. The junction had 8 bases not matched to a gene; V was cut back by 5 bases and J by 5 bases. The CDR3 covers 14 residues. This CDR3 reads CASSFTGTVYGYTF. The DNA for the CDR3 is TGTGCCAGCAGCTTCACCGGGACAGTTTATGGCTACACCTTC. Drawing the rest from reference TRBV14 and TRBJ1-2, the complete variable domain is EAGVTQFPSHSVIEKGQTVTLRCDPISGHDNLYWYRRVMGKEIKFLLHFVKESKQDESGMPNNRFLAERTGGTYSTLKVQPAELEDSGVYFCASSFTGTVYGYTFGSGTRLTVV.

The CDR3 region has the DNA TGTGCCAGCAGCTTGAGCCGGGGGACTAGCTGGGAGACCCAGTACTTC. This encodes CASSLSRGTSWETQYF. V is TRBV5-4 and J is TRBJ2-5; 9 bases are shared with TRBD2. The CDR3 contains 16 residues. The junction had 9 bases not matched to a gene; V was cut back by 1 base and J by 5 bases. Germline V lookup: CDR1 SGHNT, CDR2 YYREEE (reference sequence).

This sequence joins TRBV19 and TRBJ2-7; 8 bases fit TRBD2. Unmatched junction bases numbered 6, after V lost 4 bases and J lost 4 bases. CDR1 and CDR2 (germline): LNHDA, SQIVND (reference sequence). The CDR3 contains 14 residues. The CDR3 loop reads CASSTGGGRYEQYF. CDR3 coding DNA: TGTGCCAGTAGTACGGGGGGGGGCAGGTACGAGCAGTACTTC. The complete variable domain, with remaining parts taken from reference TRBV19 and TRBJ2-7, reads DGGITQSPKYLFRKEGQNVTLSCEQNLNHDAMYWYRQDPGQGLRLIYYSQIVNDFQKGDIAEGYSVSREKKESFPLTVTSAQKNPTAFYLCASSTGGGRYEQYFGPGTRLTVT.